The next 24 T cell receptor beta chains were all read from a single sample in a study of T cell responses to AZD1222 COVID-19 vaccine. Generated by immunoSEQ multiplex PCR, the TCRdb table keeps only in-frame clones and is missing some. This sample has 200,000 or so clones, with approximately 90% found just once. The sequencing here drew on peripheral blood, taken on day 0 of AZD1222 vaccination. These receptors were taken from an adult in good health.

The V gene is TRBV9, the J gene TRBJ2-2; a possible D gene is TRBD2 (5 bases). From germline, CDR1 is SGDLS and CDR2 YYNGEE. The CDR3 spans 16 residues. With 0 bases removed from V and 0 bases from J, the gap between germline ends came to 9 bases. The DNA for the CDR3 is TGTGCCAGCAGCGTAGAATCCGGGGCGAACACCGGGGAGCTGTTTTTT. Translated, it gives CASSVESGANTGELFF. The whole variable domain, filled in from reference TRBV9 and TRBJ2-2, reads DSGVTQTPKHLITATGQRVTLRCSPRSGDLSVYWYQQSLDQGLQFLIQYYNGEERAKGNILERFSAQQFPDLHSELNLSSLELGDSALYFCASSVESGANTGELFFGEGSRLTVL.

The chain employs TRBV14 and TRBJ2-7; D uncertain. Between the trimmed V and J ends, which lost 1 base and 5 bases, there was a span of 3 bases. Germline CDR1 SGHDN, CDR2 FVKESK. This CDR3 is 11 amino acids long. The CDR3 DNA reads as TGTGCCAGCAGCCAAGTCCACGAGCAGTACTTC. It codes for CASSQVHEQYF.

This rearrangement joins TRBV10-3 to TRBJ2-1, with 9 positions matching TRBD2. The trim removed 3 bases at V and 9 bases at J, leaving 15 bases unmatched. The CDR3 length is 17 residues. Germline CDR1 reads ENHRY; CDR2 reads SYGVKD. In DNA, the CDR3 is TGTGCCATCAGTGATTTTGGGGAACTAGCGGGTGGGAGTGAGCAGTTCTTC. Translated, it gives CAISDFGELAGGSEQFF.

In its sample, this clone was seen a few times. This chain links TRBV7-9 with TRBJ2-1; TRBD2 is a possible D gene (5 bases). The CDR3 sequence is 15 residues long. Per the germline V gene, CDR1 is SEHNR and CDR2 is FQNEAQ (reference sequence). Trimming removed 5 bases from V and 6 bases from J, with 17 bases in between. In DNA, the CDR3 is TGTGCCAGCAGCCCCCGGGGTACCCAATCCAATGAGCAGTTCTTC. Translation: CASSPRGTQSNEQFF.

V and J are TRBV7-9 and TRBJ2-3; 9 bases match TRBD2. V dropped 1 base and J dropped 4; count of bases not matched to a gene: 6. The germline CDR1 and CDR2 sequences are SEHNR and FQNEAQ (reference sequence). The CDR3 sequence is 16 residues long. The CDR3 sequence is CASSLGGLAFPDTQYF. CDR3 nucleotides: TGTGCCAGCAGCTTAGGGGGACTAGCTTTCCCAGATACGCAGTATTTT.

The V call is TRBV10-3, the J call TRBJ2-7; D may match TRBD1 or TRBD2 (7 bases each). The V end was cut by 8 bases, the J end by 3 bases, with 14 bases between. The CDR3 covers 13 residues. Looked up from germline, CDR1 is ENHRY and CDR2 is SYGVKD. Written as DNA, the CDR3 is TGTGCCATCGGGAGGGACAGACGCTACGAGCAGTACTTC. This translates into CAIGRDRRYEQYF.

The chain joins TRBV30 to TRBJ2-2, with no clear D. The V gene's germline CDR1 is GTSNPN and CDR2 SVGIG (reference sequence). V lost 8 bases, J lost 4 bases, and 8 bases lay in between. The CDR3 sequence is 11 residues long. The CDR3 loop reads CATQSTGELFF. In nucleotides, the CDR3 is TGTGCCACTCAGAGCACCGGGGAGCTGTTTTTT.

CDR3 in amino acids: CASSHHGGAGSSSYNEQFF. In DNA form, the CDR3 reads TGTGCCAGCAGCCATCATGGTGGGGCAGGGTCGAGCTCCTACAATGAGCAGTTCTTC. This chain links TRBV3-1 (or the pseudogene TRBV3-2) with TRBJ2-1; possible D gene TRBD1, 5 bases. The CDR3 loop spans 19 amino acids. V lost 3 bases to trimming and J lost 0 bases, with 21 bases between them. Looked up from germline, CDR1 is LGHDT and CDR2 is YNNKEL (reference sequence).

This chain links TRBV5-1 with TRBJ1-2; tentatively, D is TRBD1 (5 bases). V lost 7 bases and J lost 4, with 14 bases in between. The CDR3 consists of 13 residues. Germline CDR1 SGHRS, CDR2 YFSETQ. CDR3 sequence (DNA): TGCGCCAGCGCCGGGGGTGGGTTCTATGGCTACACCTTC. Protein sequence: CASAGGGFYGYTF.

This clone has just one count. The CDR3 DNA is TGTGCCATCAGTCAGACAGGGACTAATGAAAAACTGTTTTTT. Translating gives CAISQTGTNEKLFF. The chain links TRBV10-3 to TRBJ1-4; 7 bases are a match to TRBD1. The CDR3 has 14 residues. Germline CDR1 and CDR2: ENHRY and SYGVKD. V lost 5 bases to trimming and J lost 2 bases; unmatched junction nucleotides: 2.

The gene calls are TRBV5-1 and TRBJ2-7; D tentatively reads TRBD1 or TRBD2 (5 bases each). Trimming removed 4 bases at V and 2 bases at J, with 13 bases between. This CDR3 contains 14 residues. Germline CDR1 reads SGHRS; CDR2 reads YFSETQ. CDR3 protein: CASSRRDGAYEQYF. The CDR3, as DNA: TGCGCCAGCAGCCGACGGGACGGAGCCTACGAGCAGTACTTC. Full variable domain (rest looked up from reference TRBV5-1 and TRBJ2-7): KAGVTQTPRYLIKTRGQQVTLSCSPISGHRSVSWYQQTPGQGLQFLFEYFSETQRNKGNFPGRFSGRQFSNSRSEMNVSTLELGDSALYLCASSRRDGAYEQYFGPGTRLTVT.

This chain joins TRBV2 and TRBJ2-2; D is ambiguous. The germline V and J ends were trimmed by 2 bases and 5 bases, with 6 bases remaining between them. The CDR3 contains 13 residues. Per the germline V gene, CDR1 is SNHLY and CDR2 is FYNNEI. This CDR3 reads CASSERETGELFF. The CDR3 DNA is TGTGCCAGCAGTGAAAGGGAAACCGGGGAGCTGTTTTTT.

This clone was observed once. The chain carries TRBV10-1 and TRBJ2-2; D ambiguous. Germline-derived CDR1 and CDR2 are WNHNN and SYGVQD (reference sequence). The CDR3 is 16 residues long. With 10 bases removed from V and 1 base from J, the gap between germline ends came to 19 bases. The CDR3 sequence: CAILTPPAENTGELFF. The CDR3 nucleotides read TGCGCCATCCTCACCCCCCCTGCAGAGAACACCGGGGAGCTGTTTTTT.

The chain combines TRBV7-5 with TRBJ2-1; TRBD2, the table's D call, lacks a check against the DNA. TRBV7-5 is a listed pseudogene. This CDR3 region has 18 residues. The CDR3 DNA follows: TGTGCCAGAAGCGGGCCCTTCTTCAGGCTAGCGGGAGTCGATGAGCAGTTCTTC. Encoded protein: CARSGPFFRLAGVDEQFF.

The chain carries TRBV6-6 and TRBJ2-1; a weak D match, TRBD2 (5 bases). Looked up from germline, CDR1 is MNHNY and CDR2 is SVGAGI (reference sequence). V was clipped by 6 bases and J by 3 bases, with 9 bases between them. This CDR3 has 13 residues. In DNA, the CDR3 is TGTGCCAGCAGCGGAGACTACTACAATGAGCAGTTCTTC. Encoded protein: CASSGDYYNEQFF.

J is TRBJ2-3 and V is TRBV18; 8 bases fit TRBD2. Germline V lookup: CDR1 KGHSH, CDR2 LQKENI. The CDR3 loop spans 16 amino acids. The ends lost 1 base at V and 1 base at J; junction bases unmatched: 4. CDR3 region: CASSPRTSKGTDTQYF. The CDR3 coding sequence is TGTGCCAGCTCACCACGGACTAGCAAGGGCACAGATACGCAGTATTTT.

This chain connects TRBV6-5 to TRBJ2-7; 9 bases are shared with TRBD2. The CDR3 consists of 16 residues. Germline-derived CDR1 and CDR2 are MNHEY and SVGAGI. V trimming: 2 bases; J trimming: 2 bases; junction bases outside the gene matches: 7. The CDR3 region has the DNA TGTGCCAGCAGTTACCGCCCTAGCGGGAACCCCTACGAGCAGTACTTC. This encodes CASSYRPSGNPYEQYF.

The J gene is TRBJ1-4, the V gene TRBV5-4, with 8 positions matching TRBD1. Per germline, CDR1 SGHNT and CDR2 YYREEE (reference sequence). The CDR3 length is 15 residues. J lost 0 bases, V lost 3 bases, and 1 base had no gene match. The CDR3 here is CASSSGQATNEKLFF. The CDR3 nucleotides are TGTGCCAGCAGCTCGGGACAGGCAACTAATGAAAAACTGTTTTTT. The full variable domain, completed using reference TRBV5-4 and TRBJ1-4, is ETGVTQSPTHLIKTRGQQVTLRCSSQSGHNTVSWYQQALGQGPQFIFQYYREEENGRGNFPPRFSGLQFPNYSSELNVNALELDDSALYLCASSSGQATNEKLFFGSGTQLSVL.

The chain recombines TRBV18 with TRBJ1-2, with 8 bases aligning to TRBD1. V shed 3 bases and J 6 bases; nucleotides not matched to a gene: 9. Germline CDR1 is KGHSH and CDR2 is LQKENI. The CDR3 has 15 residues. The chain's CDR3 is CASSPTTGDFDGYTF. The DNA of the CDR3 is TGTGCCAGCTCACCTACGACAGGGGACTTCGATGGCTACACCTTC.

The chain couples TRBV5-8 to TRBJ1-4; tentatively, D is TRBD1 (5 bases). The CDR3 loop spans 16 amino acids. Germline CDR1 and CDR2: SGHTS and YDEGEE. V lost 4 bases and J lost 0, with 13 bases in between. The CDR3 nucleotides read TGTGCCAGCAGCGGAGGGGCAGGGACAACTAATGAAAAACTGTTTTTT. Amino acids: CASSGGAGTTNEKLFF.

This rearrangement joins TRBV28 to TRBJ1-2; D ambiguous. There are 12 residues in the CDR3. CDR1 is MDHEN, CDR2 SYDVKM, per germline. V dropped 2 bases and J dropped 5 bases, with 6 bases sitting between them. In DNA form, the CDR3 reads TGTGCCAGCAGTTTAGAGCGGTATGGCTACACCTTC. It translates to CASSLERYGYTF.

The V and J genes are TRBV9 and TRBJ1-6, with D hard to call. The CDR3 covers 15 residues. V gave up 7 bases and J gave up 5 bases, with 16 bases separating them. The germline CDR1 and CDR2 sequences are SGDLS and YYNGEE. CDR3 DNA sequence: TGTGCCAGCGGACTTTGGCGGGAGAATAATTCACCCCTCCACTTT. Translation: CASGLWRENNSPLHF.

This chain joins TRBV6-5 and TRBJ2-1; D may be TRBD2 (7 bases). Germline values: CDR1 MNHEY, CDR2 SVGAGI. The CDR3 runs 15 residues. Trimming removed 7 bases at V and 8 bases at J, with 21 bases between. The DNA for the CDR3 is TGTGCCAGCACCAACGGGTGGGGGGGCTCTTATGAGCAGTTCTTC. It encodes CASTNGWGGSYEQFF.

The table lists this clone with many counts. The V and J genes are TRBV2 and TRBJ1-6; a weak D match, TRBD1 (5 bases). CDR1 SNHLY and CDR2 FYNNEI come from the germline V gene. V shed 4 bases and J shed 8 bases, with 9 bases lying between them. The CDR3 extends over 13 amino acids. The CDR3 DNA is TGTGCCAGCAGTGCGCGGGGGGATTCACCCCTCCACTTT. It is translated as CASSARGDSPLHF.